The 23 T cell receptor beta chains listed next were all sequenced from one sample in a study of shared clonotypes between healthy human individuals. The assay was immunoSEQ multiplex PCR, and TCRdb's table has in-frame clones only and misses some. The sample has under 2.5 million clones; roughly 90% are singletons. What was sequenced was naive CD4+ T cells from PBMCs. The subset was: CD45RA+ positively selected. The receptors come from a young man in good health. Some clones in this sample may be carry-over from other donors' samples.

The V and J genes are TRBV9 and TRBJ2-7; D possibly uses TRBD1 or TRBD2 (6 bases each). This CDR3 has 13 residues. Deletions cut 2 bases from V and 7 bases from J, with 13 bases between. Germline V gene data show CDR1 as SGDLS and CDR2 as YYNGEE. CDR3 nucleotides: TGTGCCAGCAGCGTGGGGGGCTTCGGGGAGCAGTACTTC. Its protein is CASSVGGFGEQYF.

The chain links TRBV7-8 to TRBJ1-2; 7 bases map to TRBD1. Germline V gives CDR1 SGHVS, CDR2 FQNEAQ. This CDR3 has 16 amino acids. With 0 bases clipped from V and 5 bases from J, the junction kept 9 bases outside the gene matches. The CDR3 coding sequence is TGTGCCAGCAGCTTAGCGCTTAAGGGGGCGGGGTATGGCTACACCTTC. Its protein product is CASSLALKGAGYGYTF.

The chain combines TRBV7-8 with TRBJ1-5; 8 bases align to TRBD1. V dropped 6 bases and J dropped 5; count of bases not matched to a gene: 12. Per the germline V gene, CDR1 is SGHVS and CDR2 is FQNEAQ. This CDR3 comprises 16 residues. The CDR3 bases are TGTGCCAGCAGATCTACCGTAGGACAGGGTGATCAGCCCCAGCATTTT. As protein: CASRSTVGQGDQPQHF.

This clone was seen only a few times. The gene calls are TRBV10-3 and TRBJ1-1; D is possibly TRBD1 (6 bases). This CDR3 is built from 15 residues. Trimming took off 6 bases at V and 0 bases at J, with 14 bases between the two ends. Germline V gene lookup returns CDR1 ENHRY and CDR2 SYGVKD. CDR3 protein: CAIRDRPDMNTEAFF. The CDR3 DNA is TGTGCCATCAGGGACAGACCTGACATGAACACTGAAGCTTTCTTT.

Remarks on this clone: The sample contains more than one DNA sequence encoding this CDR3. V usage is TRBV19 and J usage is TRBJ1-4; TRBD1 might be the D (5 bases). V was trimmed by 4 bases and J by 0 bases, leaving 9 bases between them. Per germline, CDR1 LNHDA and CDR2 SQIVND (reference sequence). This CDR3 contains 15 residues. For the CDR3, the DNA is TGTGCCAGTAGTACATCGGGGGCAACTAATGAAAAACTGTTTTTT. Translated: CASSTSGATNEKLFF. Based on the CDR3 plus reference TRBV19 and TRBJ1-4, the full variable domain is DGGITQSPKYLFRKEGQNVTLSCEQNLNHDAMYWYRQDPGQGLRLIYYSQIVNDFQKGDIAEGYSVSREKKESFPLTVTSAQKNPTAFYLCASSTSGATNEKLFFGSGTQLSVL.

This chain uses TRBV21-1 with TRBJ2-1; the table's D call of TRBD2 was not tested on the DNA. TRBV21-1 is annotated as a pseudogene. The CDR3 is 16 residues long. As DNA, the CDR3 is TGTGCCAGCAGCAGGTGGGCGGGAGGGCCGGAAAATGAGCAGTTCTTC. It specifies CASSRWAGGPENEQFF.

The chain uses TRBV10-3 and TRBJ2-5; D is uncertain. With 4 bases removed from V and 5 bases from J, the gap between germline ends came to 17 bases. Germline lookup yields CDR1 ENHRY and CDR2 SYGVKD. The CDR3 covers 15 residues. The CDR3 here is CAISAGPTEAETQYF. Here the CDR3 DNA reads TGTGCCATCAGTGCCGGGCCGACGGAAGCCGAGACCCAGTACTTC.

As DNA, the CDR3 is TGTGCCAGCAGCCCGGGACTAGCGGGAGTCAATGAGCAGTTCTTC. Translated, it gives CASSPGLAGVNEQFF. The chain couples TRBV7-9 to TRBJ2-1; TRBD2 matches at 14 bases. Germline assignment: CDR1 SEHNR and CDR2 FQNEAQ (reference sequence). After removal of 5 bases from V and 6 bases from J, the junction contained 3 bases not matched to a gene. The CDR3 has 15 residues.

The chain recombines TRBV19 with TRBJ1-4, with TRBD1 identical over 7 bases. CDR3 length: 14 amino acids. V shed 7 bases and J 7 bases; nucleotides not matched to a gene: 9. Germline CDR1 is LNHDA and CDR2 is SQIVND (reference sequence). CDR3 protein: CASTRTGESEKLFF. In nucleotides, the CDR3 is TGTGCCAGTACCCGAACAGGGGAGAGTGAAAAACTGTTTTTT.

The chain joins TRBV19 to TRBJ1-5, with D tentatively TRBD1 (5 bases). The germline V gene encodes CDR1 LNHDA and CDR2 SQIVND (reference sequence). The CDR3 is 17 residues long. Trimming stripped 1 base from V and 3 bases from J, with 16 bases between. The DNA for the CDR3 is TGTGCCAGTAGTATAGGCGCGGGAGGGGTGGCCAATCAGCCCCAGCATTTT. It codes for CASSIGAGGVANQPQHF. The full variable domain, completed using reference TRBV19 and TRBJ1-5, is DGGITQSPKYLFRKEGQNVTLSCEQNLNHDAMYWYRQDPGQGLRLIYYSQIVNDFQKGDIAEGYSVSREKKESFPLTVTSAQKNPTAFYLCASSIGAGGVANQPQHFGDGTRLSIL.

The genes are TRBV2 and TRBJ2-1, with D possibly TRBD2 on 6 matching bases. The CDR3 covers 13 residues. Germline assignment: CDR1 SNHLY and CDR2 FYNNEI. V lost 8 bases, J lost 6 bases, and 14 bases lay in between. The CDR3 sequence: CASRRDGGNEQFF. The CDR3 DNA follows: TGTGCCAGCCGACGGGACGGGGGCAATGAGCAGTTCTTC.

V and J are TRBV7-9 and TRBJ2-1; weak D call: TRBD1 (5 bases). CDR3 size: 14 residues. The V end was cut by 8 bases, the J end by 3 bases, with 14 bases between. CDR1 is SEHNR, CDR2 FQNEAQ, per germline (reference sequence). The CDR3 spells CASQTDIYYNEQFF. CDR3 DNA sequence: TGTGCCAGCCAAACGGACATATACTACAATGAGCAGTTCTTC.

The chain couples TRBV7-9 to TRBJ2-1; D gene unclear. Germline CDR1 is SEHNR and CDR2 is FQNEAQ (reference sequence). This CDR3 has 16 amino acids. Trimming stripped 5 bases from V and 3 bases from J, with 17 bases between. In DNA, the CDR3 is TGTGCCAGCAGCCGAACCCCCGGGCTGATCTACAATGAGCAGTTCTTC. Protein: CASSRTPGLIYNEQFF.

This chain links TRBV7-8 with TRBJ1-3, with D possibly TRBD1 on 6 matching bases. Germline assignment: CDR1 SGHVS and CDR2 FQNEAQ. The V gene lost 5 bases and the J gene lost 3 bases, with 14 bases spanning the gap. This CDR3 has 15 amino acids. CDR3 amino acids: CASSIIRGDGNTIYF. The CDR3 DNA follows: TGTGCCAGCAGCATTATAAGGGGGGATGGAAACACCATATATTTT.

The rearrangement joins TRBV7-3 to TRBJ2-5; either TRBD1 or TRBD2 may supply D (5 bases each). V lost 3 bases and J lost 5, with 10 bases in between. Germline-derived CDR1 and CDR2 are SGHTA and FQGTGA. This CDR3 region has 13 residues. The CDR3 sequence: CASSFGAEETQYF. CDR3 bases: TGTGCCAGCAGCTTCGGGGCTGAGGAGACCCAGTACTTC.

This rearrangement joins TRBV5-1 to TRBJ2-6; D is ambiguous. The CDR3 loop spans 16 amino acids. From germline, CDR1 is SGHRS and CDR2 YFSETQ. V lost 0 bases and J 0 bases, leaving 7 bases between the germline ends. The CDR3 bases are TGCGCCAGCAGCTTGGGGTCGGCCTCTGGGGCCAACGTCCTGACTTTC. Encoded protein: CASSLGSASGANVLTF.

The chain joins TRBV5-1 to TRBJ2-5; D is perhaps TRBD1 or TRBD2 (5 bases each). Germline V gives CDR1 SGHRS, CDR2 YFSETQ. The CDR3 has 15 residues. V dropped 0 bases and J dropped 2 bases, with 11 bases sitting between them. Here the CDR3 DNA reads TGCGCCAGCAGCTTGGCCGGGACGCAGCAAGAGACCCAGTACTTC. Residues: CASSLAGTQQETQYF.

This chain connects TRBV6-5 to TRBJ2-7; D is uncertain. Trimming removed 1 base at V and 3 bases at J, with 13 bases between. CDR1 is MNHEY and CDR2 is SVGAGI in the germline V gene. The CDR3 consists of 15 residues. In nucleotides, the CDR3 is TGTGCCAGCAGTTACTGGAAACCTCCAGACTACGAGCAGTACTTC. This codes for CASSYWKPPDYEQYF.

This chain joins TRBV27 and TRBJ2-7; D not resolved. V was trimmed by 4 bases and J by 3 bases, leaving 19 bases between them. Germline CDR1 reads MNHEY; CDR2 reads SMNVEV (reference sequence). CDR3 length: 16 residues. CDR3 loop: CASSSSKGPLIYEQYF. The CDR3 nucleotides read TGTGCCAGCAGTTCCTCTAAAGGCCCCTTGATCTACGAGCAGTACTTC.

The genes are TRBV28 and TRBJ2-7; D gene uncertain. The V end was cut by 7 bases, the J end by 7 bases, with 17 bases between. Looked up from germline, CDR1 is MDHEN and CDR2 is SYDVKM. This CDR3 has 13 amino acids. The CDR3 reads CASTPWAAREQYF. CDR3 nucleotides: TGTGCCAGCACACCATGGGCAGCACGGGAGCAGTACTTC.

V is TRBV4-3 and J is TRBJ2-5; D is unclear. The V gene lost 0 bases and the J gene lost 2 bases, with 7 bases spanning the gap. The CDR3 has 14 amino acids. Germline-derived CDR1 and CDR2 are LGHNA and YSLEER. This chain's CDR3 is CASSQEVWQETQYF. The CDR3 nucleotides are TGCGCCAGCAGCCAAGAAGTCTGGCAAGAGACCCAGTACTTC.

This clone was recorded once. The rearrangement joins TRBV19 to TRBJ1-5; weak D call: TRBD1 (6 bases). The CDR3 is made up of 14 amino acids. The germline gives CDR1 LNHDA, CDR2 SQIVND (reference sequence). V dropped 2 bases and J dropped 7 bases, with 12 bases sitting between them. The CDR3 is CASSIRGAGQPQHF. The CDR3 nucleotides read TGTGCCAGTAGTATAAGGGGGGCTGGACAGCCCCAGCATTTT.

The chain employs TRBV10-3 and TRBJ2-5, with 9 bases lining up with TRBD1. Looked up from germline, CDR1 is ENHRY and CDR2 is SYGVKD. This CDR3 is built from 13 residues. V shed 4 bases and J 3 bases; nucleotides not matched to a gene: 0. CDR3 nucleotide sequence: TGTGCCATCAGTGGACAGGGGGAAGAGACCCAGTACTTC. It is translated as CAISGQGEETQYF.